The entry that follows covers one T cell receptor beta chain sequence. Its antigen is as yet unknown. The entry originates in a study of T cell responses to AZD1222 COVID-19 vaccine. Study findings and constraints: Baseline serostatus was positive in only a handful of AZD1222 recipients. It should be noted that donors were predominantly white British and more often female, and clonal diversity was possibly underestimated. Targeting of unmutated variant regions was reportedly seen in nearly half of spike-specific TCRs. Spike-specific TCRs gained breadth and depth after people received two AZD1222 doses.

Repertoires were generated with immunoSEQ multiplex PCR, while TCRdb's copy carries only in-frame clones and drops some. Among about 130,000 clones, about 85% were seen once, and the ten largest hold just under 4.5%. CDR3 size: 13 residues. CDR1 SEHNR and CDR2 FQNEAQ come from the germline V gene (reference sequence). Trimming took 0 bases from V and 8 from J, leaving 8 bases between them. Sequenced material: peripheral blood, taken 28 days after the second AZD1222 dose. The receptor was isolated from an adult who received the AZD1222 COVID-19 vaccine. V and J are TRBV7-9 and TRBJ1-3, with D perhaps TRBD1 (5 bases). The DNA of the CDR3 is TGTGCCAGCAGCTTAGCACAGGAAGACACCATATATTTT. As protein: CASSLAQEDTIYF.